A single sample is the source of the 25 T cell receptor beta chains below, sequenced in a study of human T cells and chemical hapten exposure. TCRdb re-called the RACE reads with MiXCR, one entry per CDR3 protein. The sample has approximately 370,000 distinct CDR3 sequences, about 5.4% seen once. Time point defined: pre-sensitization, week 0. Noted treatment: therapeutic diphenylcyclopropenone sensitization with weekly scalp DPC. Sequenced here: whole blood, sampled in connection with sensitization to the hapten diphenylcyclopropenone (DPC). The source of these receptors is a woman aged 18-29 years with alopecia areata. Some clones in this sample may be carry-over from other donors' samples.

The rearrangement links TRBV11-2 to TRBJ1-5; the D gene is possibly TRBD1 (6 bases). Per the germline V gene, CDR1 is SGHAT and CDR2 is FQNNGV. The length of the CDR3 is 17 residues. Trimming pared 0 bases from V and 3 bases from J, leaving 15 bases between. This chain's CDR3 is CASSLDSGGAPNQPQHF. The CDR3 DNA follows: TGTGCCAGCAGCTTAGATAGCGGGGGCGCGCCCAATCAGCCCCAGCATTTT.

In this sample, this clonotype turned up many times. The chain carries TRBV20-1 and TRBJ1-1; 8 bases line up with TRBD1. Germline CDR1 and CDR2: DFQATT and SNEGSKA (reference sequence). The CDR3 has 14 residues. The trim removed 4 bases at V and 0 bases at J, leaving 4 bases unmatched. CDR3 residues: CSATTGAVNTEAFF. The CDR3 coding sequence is TGCAGTGCTACGACAGGGGCTGTGAACACTGAAGCTTTCTTT.

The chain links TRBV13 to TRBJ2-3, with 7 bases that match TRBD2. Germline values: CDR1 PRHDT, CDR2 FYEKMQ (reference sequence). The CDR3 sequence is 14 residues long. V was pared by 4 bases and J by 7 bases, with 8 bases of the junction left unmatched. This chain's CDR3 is CASSSQGLVYTQYF. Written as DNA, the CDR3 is TGTGCCAGCAGCTCCCAAGGACTAGTGTATACGCAGTATTTT.

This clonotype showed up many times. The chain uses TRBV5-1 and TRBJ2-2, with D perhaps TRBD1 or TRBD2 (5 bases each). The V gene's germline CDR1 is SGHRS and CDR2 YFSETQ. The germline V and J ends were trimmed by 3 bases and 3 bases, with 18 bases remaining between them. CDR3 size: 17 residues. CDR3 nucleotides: TGCGCCAGCAGCTCGCTAACAGGCTGGGAGTACACCGGGGAGCTGTTTTTT. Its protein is CASSSLTGWEYTGELFF.

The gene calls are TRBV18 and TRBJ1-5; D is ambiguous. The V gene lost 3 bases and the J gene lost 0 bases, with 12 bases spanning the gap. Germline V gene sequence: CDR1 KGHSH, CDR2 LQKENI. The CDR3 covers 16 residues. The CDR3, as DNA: TGTGCCAGCTCACCCGGCGTGCCCGATAGCAATCAGCCCCAGCATTTT. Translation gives CASSPGVPDSNQPQHF. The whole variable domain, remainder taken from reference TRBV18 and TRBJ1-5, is NAGVMQNPRHLVRRRGQEARLRCSPMKGHSHVYWYRQLPEEGLKFMVYLQKENIIDESGMPKERFSAEFPKEGPSILRIQQVVRGDSAAYFCASSPGVPDSNQPQHFGDGTRLSIL.

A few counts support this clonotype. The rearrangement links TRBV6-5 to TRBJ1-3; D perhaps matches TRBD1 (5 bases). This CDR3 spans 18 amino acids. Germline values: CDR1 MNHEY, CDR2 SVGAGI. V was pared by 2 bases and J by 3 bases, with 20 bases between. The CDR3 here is CASSYQPTGGAGGNTIYF. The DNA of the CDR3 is TGTGCCAGCAGTTACCAACCTACAGGTGGCGCAGGTGGAAACACCATATATTTT.

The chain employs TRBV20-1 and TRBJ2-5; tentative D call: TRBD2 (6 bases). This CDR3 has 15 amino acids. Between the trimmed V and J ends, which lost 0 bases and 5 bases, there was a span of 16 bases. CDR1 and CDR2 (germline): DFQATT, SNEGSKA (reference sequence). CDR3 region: CSARDYQRGSETQYF. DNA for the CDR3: TGCAGTGCTAGAGATTACCAACGGGGGAGTGAGACCCAGTACTTC.

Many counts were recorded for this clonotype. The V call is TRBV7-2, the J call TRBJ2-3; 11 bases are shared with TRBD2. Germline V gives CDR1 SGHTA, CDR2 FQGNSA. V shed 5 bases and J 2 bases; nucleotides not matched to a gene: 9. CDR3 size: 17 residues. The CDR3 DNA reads TGTGCCAGCAGCCTGAGGGGGACTAGCGGATACACAGATACGCAGTATTTT. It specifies CASSLRGTSGYTDTQYF.

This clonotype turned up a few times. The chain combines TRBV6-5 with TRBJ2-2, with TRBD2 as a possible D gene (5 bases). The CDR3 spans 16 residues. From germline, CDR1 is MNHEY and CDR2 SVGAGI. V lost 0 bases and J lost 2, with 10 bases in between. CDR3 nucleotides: TGTGCCAGCAGTTACTCGATGGGAGATAACACCGGGGAGCTGTTTTTT. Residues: CASSYSMGDNTGELFF.

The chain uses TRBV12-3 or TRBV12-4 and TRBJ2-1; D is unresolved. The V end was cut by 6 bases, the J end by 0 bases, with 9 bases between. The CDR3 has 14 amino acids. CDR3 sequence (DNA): TGTGCCAGCAGCCACTGGACCTCCTACAATGAGCAGTTCTTC. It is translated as CASSHWTSYNEQFF.

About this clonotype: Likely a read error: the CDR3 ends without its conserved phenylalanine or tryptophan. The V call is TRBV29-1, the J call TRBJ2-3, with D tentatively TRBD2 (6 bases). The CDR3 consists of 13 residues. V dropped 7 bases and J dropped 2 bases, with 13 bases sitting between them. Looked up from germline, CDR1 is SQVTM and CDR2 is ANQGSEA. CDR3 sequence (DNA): TGCAGCGAGGACGGGGGATACACAGATACGCAGTATCTT. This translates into CSEDGGYTDTQYL.

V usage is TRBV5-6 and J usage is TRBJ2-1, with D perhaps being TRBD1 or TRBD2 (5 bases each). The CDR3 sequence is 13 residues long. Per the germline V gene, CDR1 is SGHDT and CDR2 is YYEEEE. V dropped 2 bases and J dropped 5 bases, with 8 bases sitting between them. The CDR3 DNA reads TGTGCCAGCAGCTTTTGGGGGAACAATGAGCAGTTCTTC. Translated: CASSFWGNNEQFF.

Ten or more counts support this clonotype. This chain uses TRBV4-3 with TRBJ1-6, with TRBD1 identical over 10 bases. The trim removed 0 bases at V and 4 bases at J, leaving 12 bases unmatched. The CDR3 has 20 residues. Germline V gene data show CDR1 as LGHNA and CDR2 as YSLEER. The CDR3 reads CASSQDLGDRGETYNSPLHF. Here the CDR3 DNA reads TGCGCCAGCAGCCAAGACCTAGGGGACAGGGGCGAGACTTATAATTCACCCCTCCACTTT.

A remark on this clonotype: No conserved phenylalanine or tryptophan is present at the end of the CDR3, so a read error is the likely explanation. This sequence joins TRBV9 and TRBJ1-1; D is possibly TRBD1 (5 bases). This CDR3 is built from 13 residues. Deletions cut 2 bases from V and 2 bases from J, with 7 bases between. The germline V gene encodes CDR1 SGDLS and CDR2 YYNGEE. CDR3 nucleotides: TGTGCCAGCAGCGTCGACAGTAACACTGAAGCTTTCTCT. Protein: CASSVDSNTEAFS.

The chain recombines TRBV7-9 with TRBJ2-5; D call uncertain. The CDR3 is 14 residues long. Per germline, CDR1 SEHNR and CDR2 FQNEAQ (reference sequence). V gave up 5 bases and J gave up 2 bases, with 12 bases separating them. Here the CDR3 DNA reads TGTGCCAGCAGCCCGGCCGGTTCACAAGAGACCCAGTACTTC. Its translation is CASSPAGSQETQYF.

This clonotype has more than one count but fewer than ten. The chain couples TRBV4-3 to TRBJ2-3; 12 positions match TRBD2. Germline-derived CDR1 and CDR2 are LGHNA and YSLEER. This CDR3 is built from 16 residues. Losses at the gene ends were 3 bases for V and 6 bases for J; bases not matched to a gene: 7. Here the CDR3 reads CASSHTSGGLLDTQYF. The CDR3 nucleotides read TGCGCCAGCAGCCACACTAGCGGGGGGCTCCTTGATACGCAGTATTTT.

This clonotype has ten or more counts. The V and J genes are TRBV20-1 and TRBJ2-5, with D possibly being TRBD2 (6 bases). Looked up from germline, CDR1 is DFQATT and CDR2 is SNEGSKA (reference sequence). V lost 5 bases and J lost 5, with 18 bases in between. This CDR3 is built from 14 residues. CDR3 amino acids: CSAPRVSGLETQYF. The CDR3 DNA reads TGCAGTGCTCCCCGGGTTAGCGGATTGGAGACCCAGTACTTC.

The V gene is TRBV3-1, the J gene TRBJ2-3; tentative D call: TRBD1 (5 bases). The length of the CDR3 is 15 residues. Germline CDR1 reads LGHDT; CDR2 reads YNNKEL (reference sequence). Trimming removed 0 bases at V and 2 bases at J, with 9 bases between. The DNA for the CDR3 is TGTGCCAGCAGCCAAGAATCCAGGGTCACAGATACGCAGTATTTT. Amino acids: CASSQESRVTDTQYF.

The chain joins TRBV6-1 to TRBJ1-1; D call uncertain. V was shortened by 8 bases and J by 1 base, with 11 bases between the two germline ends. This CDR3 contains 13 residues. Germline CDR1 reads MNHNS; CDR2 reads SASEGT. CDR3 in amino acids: CASQGVKNTEAFF. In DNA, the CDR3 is TGTGCCAGCCAAGGAGTCAAGAACACTGAAGCTTTCTTT.

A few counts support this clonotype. The CDR3 sequence: CASSPRTHYEQYF. Written as DNA, the CDR3 is TGTGCCAGCAGTCCAAGGACCCACTACGAGCAGTACTTC. The V gene is TRBV6-5, the J gene TRBJ2-7, with unresolved D. Trimming shortened V by 5 bases and J by 3 bases, and 11 bases separated the two germline ends. The CDR3 runs 13 residues. Germline loops: CDR1 MNHEY, CDR2 SVGAGI.

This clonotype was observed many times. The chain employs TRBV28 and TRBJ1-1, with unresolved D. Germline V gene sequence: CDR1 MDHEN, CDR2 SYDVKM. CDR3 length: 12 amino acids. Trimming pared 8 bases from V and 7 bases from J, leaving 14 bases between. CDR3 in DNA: TGTGCCAGCCAGTTAAGGACTTATGAAGCTTTCTTT. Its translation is CASQLRTYEAFF.

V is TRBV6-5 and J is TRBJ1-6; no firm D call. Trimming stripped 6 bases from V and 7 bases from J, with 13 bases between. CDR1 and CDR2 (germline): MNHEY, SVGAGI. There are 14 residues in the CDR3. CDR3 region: CASRLFGKNSPLHF. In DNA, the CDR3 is TGTGCCAGCAGGCTCTTCGGGAAGAATTCACCCCTCCACTTT.

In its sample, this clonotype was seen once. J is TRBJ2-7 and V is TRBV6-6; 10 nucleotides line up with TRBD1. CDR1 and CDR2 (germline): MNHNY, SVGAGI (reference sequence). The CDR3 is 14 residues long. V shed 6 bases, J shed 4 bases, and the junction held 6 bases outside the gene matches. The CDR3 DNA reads TGTGCCAGCAGACCGGGACAGGGGAAATACGAGCAGTACTTC. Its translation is CASRPGQGKYEQYF.

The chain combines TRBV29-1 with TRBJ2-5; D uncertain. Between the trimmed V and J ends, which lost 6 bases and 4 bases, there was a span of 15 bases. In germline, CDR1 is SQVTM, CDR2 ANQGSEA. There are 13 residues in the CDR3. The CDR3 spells CSVGAVIRETQYF. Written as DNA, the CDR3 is TGCAGCGTCGGCGCGGTAATTCGAGAGACCCAGTACTTC.

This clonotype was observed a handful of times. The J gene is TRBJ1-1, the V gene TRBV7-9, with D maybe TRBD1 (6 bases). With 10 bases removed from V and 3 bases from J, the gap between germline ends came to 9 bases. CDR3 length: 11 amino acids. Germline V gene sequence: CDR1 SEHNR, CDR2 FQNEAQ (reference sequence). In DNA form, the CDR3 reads TGTGCCATCGCAGGGGACACTGAAGCTTTCTTT. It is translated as CAIAGDTEAFF.